This TCR beta chain appears in the sequencing data of a study of patients and donors after allogeneic stem cell transplantation. TCRdb reprocessed the RT-PCR reads via MiXCR and lists one record per CDR3 protein. This repertoire shows about 960,000 distinct CDR3 sequences, more than 15% found once; its top ten account for about 6%. Germline values: CDR1 GTSNPN, CDR2 SVGIG (reference sequence). The CDR3 is made up of 15 amino acids. Trimming cost V 3 bases and J 5 bases, with 19 bases left between them. The specimen sequenced was blood, either unsorted or a sorted T cell fraction (not recorded which). The J gene is TRBJ1-1, the V gene TRBV30; perhaps TRBD1 as D (6 bases). The TCR originated in a human donor who was either an allogeneic HSCT recipient or a stem cell or donor lymphocyte infusion donor (not recorded which). It is not recorded whose cells these are; they may come from a transplant donor. CDR3 protein: CAWRIQGGDGTEAFF. In DNA form, the CDR3 reads TGTGCCTGGAGGATACAAGGGGGTGATGGGACTGAAGCTTTCTTT.